The 31 T cell receptor beta chains below all came from one sample that was sequenced in a study of blood T cells in healthy people across ages. A second PCR, run for 7 to 11 cycles, used a sample-barcoded 5' primer plus a J-beta primer mix. MiXCR, applied by TCRdb to the 5' RACE reads, yields one record per CDR3 protein. The sample lists 590,000 or so distinct CDR3 sequences; about 30% were seen once. Sequenced material: blood. The receptors were sampled from a woman aged 80 or over in good health.

This clonotype appeared a few times. This chain connects TRBV28 to TRBJ1-1; 9 bases are a match to TRBD1. Germline lookup yields CDR1 MDHEN and CDR2 SYDVKM. This CDR3 is 15 amino acids long. With V trimmed by 6 bases and J by 5 bases, 10 bases remained unmatched. The CDR3: CASSSSGTGSTEAFF. DNA for the CDR3: TGTGCCAGCAGCTCATCGGGGACAGGGAGTACTGAAGCTTTCTTT.

This clonotype was found once. The chain joins TRBV24-1 to TRBJ2-3; 7 bases fit TRBD2. The CDR3 is 14 amino acids. Trimming took 4 bases from V and 4 from J; bases not matched to a gene: 4. CDR1 is KGHDR, CDR2 SFDVKD, per germline. As DNA, the CDR3 is TGTGCCACCAGTGAAGCGGGAAGCTCAGATACGCAGTATTTT. Translated, it gives CATSEAGSSDTQYF.

There are many counts of this clonotype. The V call is TRBV4-2, the J call TRBJ2-3; no reliable D call. CDR3 length: 15 amino acids. Trimming removed 0 bases at V and 0 bases at J, with 7 bases between. Germline CDR1 is LGHNA and CDR2 is YNFKEQ. CDR3 sequence reads: CASSQDPGSTDTQYF. The CDR3 DNA reads as TGTGCCAGCAGCCAAGACCCGGGTAGCACAGATACGCAGTATTTT.

With respect to this clonotype: A much larger clone differs from this one at a single base, so this may be a read error. V usage is TRBV7-6 and J usage is TRBJ2-1; weak D call: TRBD1 (6 bases). The V gene's germline CDR1 is SGHVS and CDR2 FNYEAQ. Trimming shortened V by 1 base and J by 13 bases, and 23 bases separated the two germline ends. The CDR3 is 16 amino acids. The CDR3 protein is CASSLGPGLEGETQFF. In DNA form, the CDR3 reads TGTGCCAGCAGCTTAGGCCCAGGGCTCGAGGGGGAGACCCAGTTCTTC.

The table lists this clonotype with many counts. The chain is built from TRBV6-6 and TRBJ1-5; D is ambiguous. The CDR3 has 14 residues. The V and J ends lost 0 bases and 1 base respectively, with 4 bases between them. Germline lookup yields CDR1 MNHNY and CDR2 SVGAGI (reference sequence). In nucleotides, the CDR3 is TGTGCCAGCAGTTACTCAGGGAGCAATCAGCCCCAGCATTTT. This codes for CASSYSGSNQPQHF.

Of note for this clonotype: A read error is possible here, since a much larger clone lies one base away. The V gene is TRBV7-9, the J gene TRBJ2-1; 8 bases are a match to TRBD1. This CDR3 is built from 15 residues. Germline-derived CDR1 and CDR2 are SEHNR and FQNEAQ (reference sequence). DNA for the CDR3: TGTGTCAGCAGCTTAGCCCAGGGGGCTAAGTATGAGCAGTTCTTC. Encoded protein: CVSSLAQGAKYEQFF.

This clonotype was seen at least ten times. V and J are TRBV5-1 and TRBJ1-2, with D tentatively TRBD1 (6 bases). The germline V and J ends were trimmed by 7 bases and 3 bases, with 19 bases remaining between them. The CDR3 spans 15 residues. The germline V gene encodes CDR1 SGHRS and CDR2 YFSETQ. The CDR3 sequence is CASAGVGTGHYGYTF. For the CDR3, the DNA is TGCGCCAGCGCCGGGGTGGGAACAGGGCACTATGGCTACACCTTC.

Ten or more counts support this clonotype. The chain uses TRBV12-3 or TRBV12-4 and TRBJ2-3; 8 bases line up with TRBD2. The length of the CDR3 is 15 residues. J was trimmed by 2 bases and V by 3 bases; bases with no gene match: 4. The CDR3, as DNA: TGTGCCAGCAGTTTCACTAGCGGAAACACAGATACGCAGTATTTT. It specifies CASSFTSGNTDTQYF.

In its sample, this clonotype was seen a few times. The rearrangement uses TRBV20-1 and TRBJ1-2; 8 bases fit TRBD1. Germline V gene lookup returns CDR1 DFQATT and CDR2 SNEGSKA (reference sequence). With V trimmed by 7 bases and J by 3 bases, 16 bases remained unmatched. This CDR3 is 16 amino acids long. This chain's CDR3 is CSGRGAPGQGHYGYTF. In DNA, the CDR3 is TGCAGTGGGCGGGGGGCCCCAGGACAGGGACACTATGGCTACACCTTC.

This clonotype was picked up many times. The V gene is TRBV2, the J gene TRBJ2-5; possible D gene TRBD1, 6 bases. CDR1 and CDR2 (germline): SNHLY, FYNNEI. The CDR3 contains 14 residues. The V end lost 4 bases, the J end lost 2 bases, and 11 bases lay between the germline ends. The CDR3 is CASSGGTLQETQYF. The DNA of the CDR3 is TGTGCCAGCAGTGGGGGGACACTGCAAGAGACCCAGTACTTC.

This clonotype was seen a single time. This rearrangement joins TRBV2 to TRBJ2-5; 10 bases agree with TRBD2. The CDR3 is 14 amino acids. The germline CDR1 and CDR2 sequences are SNHLY and FYNNEI. Trimming removed 11 bases from V and 1 base from J; junction bases left unmatched: 7. CDR3 sequence (DNA): TGTGCCGTTAAGACTAGCGGGCTCCAAGAGACCCAGTACTTC. This encodes CAVKTSGLQETQYF.

V gene TRBV20-1 combines with J gene TRBJ2-5, with TRBD1 identical over 8 bases. The CDR3 consists of 14 residues. In germline, CDR1 is DFQATT, CDR2 SNEGSKA (reference sequence). V trimming: 6 bases; J trimming: 11 bases; junction bases outside the gene matches: 17. For the CDR3, the DNA is TGCAGTGCCTCCCCGGGTCAGGGGGCATACAAGCAGTACTTC. Its translation: CSASPGQGAYKQYF.

This clonotype was counted only a few times. Since a much larger clone is just one base distant, this may be a read error. The CDR3 coding sequence is TGCAGCGTTGAAGTTCTAGCGGGGTGGGATACGCAGTATTTT. Its protein product is CSVEVLAGWDTQYF. The chain uses TRBV29-1 and TRBJ2-3, with 9 positions matching TRBD2. V lost 1 base to trimming and J lost 6 bases; unmatched junction nucleotides: 5. Looked up from germline, CDR1 is SQVTM and CDR2 is ANQGSEA. The CDR3 spans 14 residues.

This clonotype was seen only a few times. J is TRBJ1-1 and V is TRBV6-6, with D hard to call. From germline, CDR1 is MNHNY and CDR2 SVGAGI (reference sequence). This CDR3 is built from 13 residues. Trimming took 2 bases from V and 1 from J, leaving 5 bases between them. The CDR3 loop is CASSYTPNTEAFF. CDR3 bases: TGTGCCAGCAGTTACACACCGAACACTGAAGCTTTCTTT.

This clonotype was detected many times. The CDR3 DNA follows: TGTGCCAGCAGTTCCACTGAGACTAGCAATCAGCCCCAGCATTTT. Its protein is CASSSTETSNQPQHF. The chain uses TRBV6-2 or TRBV6-3 and TRBJ1-5; D not resolved. Germline V lookup: CDR1 MNHEY, CDR2 SVGEGT. V was cut by 4 bases and J by 0 bases, with 10 bases left in between. The CDR3 has 15 residues.

Of note for this clonotype: It may be a read error: a sequence one base away is much more abundant. Here the CDR3 omits its conserved ending phenylalanine or tryptophan, so a read error is the likely source. The chain links TRBV5-1 to TRBJ1-1; the match to TRBD1 covers 7 bases. Germline V gene lookup returns CDR1 SGHRS and CDR2 YFSETQ. The V and J ends lost 4 bases and 1 base, in that order; junction bases with no gene match: 19. The CDR3 runs to 19 residues. The CDR3 DNA is TGCGCCAGCAGCACCGGAGATTTGAGGGGGCCCTATTGGAACACTGAAGCTTTCTGT. This sequence encodes CASSTGDLRGPYWNTEAFC.

In this sample, this clonotype turned up a few times. V usage is TRBV6-5 and J usage is TRBJ2-3; no definite D call. Per the germline V gene, CDR1 is MNHEY and CDR2 is SVGAGI. V lost 2 bases, J lost 6 bases, and 9 bases lay in between. The CDR3 consists of 13 residues. The CDR3: CASSYLGRDTQYF. CDR3 bases: TGTGCCAGCAGTTACCTAGGCCGGGATACGCAGTATTTT.

The rearrangement joins TRBV7-2 to TRBJ1-1; no firm D call. Germline V gene data show CDR1 as SGHTA and CDR2 as FQGNSA. Trimming cost V 1 base and J 2 bases, with 11 bases left between them. This CDR3 has 15 residues. The CDR3 sequence: CASSLGGVRNTEAFF. CDR3 nucleotide sequence: TGTGCCAGCAGCTTAGGGGGAGTTCGAAACACTGAAGCTTTCTTT.

The rearrangement uses TRBV7-9 and TRBJ2-3; the D call may be TRBD1 or TRBD2 (6 bases each). Germline assignment: CDR1 SEHNR and CDR2 FQNEAQ (reference sequence). Between the trimmed V and J ends, which lost 1 base and 2 bases, there was a span of 19 bases. This CDR3 is 18 amino acids long. CDR3 residues: CASSLVPGGGLITDTQYF. The CDR3 DNA reads as TGTGCCAGCAGCTTAGTACCCGGGGGCGGACTTATCACAGATACGCAGTATTTT.

This clonotype was counted ten times or more. The chain recombines TRBV9 with TRBJ2-1; 8 bases match TRBD2. CDR3 size: 16 residues. V lost 4 bases and J lost 4; bases outside the gene matches: 10. Germline V gene lookup returns CDR1 SGDLS and CDR2 YYNGEE. In nucleotides, the CDR3 is TGTGCCAGCAGCCGAGGGCGGGGGGTGGGGTACAATGAGCAGTTCTTC. Translation gives CASSRGRGVGYNEQFF.

Details on this clonotype: This clone may be a read error of a much larger clone one base away. The chain is built from TRBV7-3 and TRBJ2-5; 8 bases agree with TRBD1. The germline V gene has CDR1 SGHTA and CDR2 FQGTGA. After removal of 5 bases from V and 11 bases from J, the junction contained 13 bases not matched to a gene. The CDR3 runs 14 residues. In DNA, the CDR3 is TGTGCCAGCAGCCTCCTTGGACAGGGTAGTGAGCAGTACTTC. It specifies CASSLLGQGSEQYF.

As regards this clonotype: This clone may be a read error of a much larger clone one base away. V and J are TRBV20-1 and TRBJ1-2, with D possibly being TRBD1 (6 bases). Per germline, CDR1 DFQATT and CDR2 SNEGSKA (reference sequence). V lost 1 base, J lost 9 bases, and 18 bases lay in between. CDR3 length: 14 amino acids. In DNA form, the CDR3 reads TGCAGTGCTAGAGGGCCCGGGACAAAAAGGCGCTACACCTTC. The encoded protein is CSARGPGTKRRYTF.

The rearrangement joins TRBV20-1 to TRBJ2-5; 11 bases line up with TRBD2. Germline CDR1 DFQATT, CDR2 SNEGSKA (reference sequence). V lost 5 bases to trimming and J lost 5 bases; unmatched junction nucleotides: 7. The CDR3 loop spans 14 amino acids. The CDR3 DNA is TGCAGTGCTGAACTAGCGGGAGTTTATGAGACCCAGTACTTC. It yields the protein CSAELAGVYETQYF.

This chain links TRBV20-1 with TRBJ2-5, with 11 bases identical to TRBD2. Near its end, the DNA agrees better with TRBJ2-7, so the J call may be wrong. The CDR3 is made up of 14 amino acids. CDR1 and CDR2 (germline): DFQATT, SNEGSKA (reference sequence). The CDR3 sequence: CSAREGLADYEQYF. For the CDR3, the DNA is TGCAGTGCTAGAGAGGGACTAGCGGACTACGAGCAGTACTTC.

V gene TRBV6-6 combines with J gene TRBJ1-4, with TRBD1 as a possible D gene (6 bases). The CDR3 runs to 13 residues. V gave up 2 bases and J gave up 14 bases, with 15 bases separating them. The V gene's germline CDR1 is MNHNY and CDR2 SVGAGI (reference sequence). The CDR3 coding sequence is TGTGCCAGCAGTTACGGGGGGCGAGATCTGCTGTTTTTT. Protein: CASSYGGRDLLFF.

This sequence joins TRBV2 and TRBJ2-5; 9 bases match TRBD2. In germline, CDR1 is SNHLY, CDR2 FYNNEI. After removal of 2 bases from V and 11 bases from J, the junction contained 9 bases not matched to a gene. This CDR3 contains 14 residues. Here the CDR3 DNA reads TGTGCCAGCAGTGAAAGTGGACTAGCGATCCCTCAGTACTTC. Translated, it gives CASSESGLAIPQYF.

This clonotype was picked up many times. The gene calls are TRBV6-1 and TRBJ2-5; 16 bases are shared with TRBD2. With V trimmed by 2 bases and J by 4 bases, 7 bases remained unmatched. This CDR3 has 18 residues. CDR1 and CDR2 from the germline V gene are MNHNS and SASEGT. CDR3 amino acids: CASSETPGLAGGRETQYF. CDR3 sequence (DNA): TGTGCCAGCAGTGAAACCCCGGGACTAGCGGGGGGGCGAGAGACCCAGTACTTC.

In this sample, this clonotype turned up many times. The chain joins TRBV20-1 to TRBJ1-1; D remains unclear. Germline V gene lookup returns CDR1 DFQATT and CDR2 SNEGSKA (reference sequence). The CDR3 totals 12 residues. V was shortened by 2 bases and J by 1 base, with 5 bases between the two germline ends. The DNA for the CDR3 is TGCAGTGCTAGACGGGGGAACACTGAAGCTTTCTTT. This gives the protein CSARRGNTEAFF.

V usage is TRBV20-1 and J usage is TRBJ2-7; 9 bases are shared with TRBD2. TRBJ2-5 explains the end of the DNA better; the J call may be wrong. The CDR3 has 13 residues. CDR1 is DFQATT, CDR2 SNEGSKA, per germline (reference sequence). CDR3 bases: TGCAGTGCCTCCGGGACTAGCTCCGAGACCCAGTACTTC. It is translated as CSASGTSSETQYF.

This chain links TRBV30 with TRBJ2-5; 10 nucleotides match TRBD2. CDR1 and CDR2 (germline): GTSNPN, SVGIG (reference sequence). This CDR3 has 15 residues. The V gene end was trimmed by 1 base and the J gene end by 11 bases; junction bases not matched to a gene: 13. The DNA for the CDR3 is TGTGCCTGGAGTGGCGGGACTAGCGTAGGAAATGAGCAGTACTTC. Protein sequence: CAWSGGTSVGNEQYF.

A word on this clonotype: This may be a read error, as it is one base from a much larger clone. The chain couples TRBV27 to TRBJ2-7; a possible D gene is TRBD2 (5 bases). Trimming took 2 bases from V and 7 from J, leaving 24 bases between them. Germline V gene sequence: CDR1 MNHEY, CDR2 SMNVEV (reference sequence). The CDR3 is 17 amino acids. The CDR3 region has the DNA TGTGCCAGCAGTTTACCATCCTCCATAGCGCGCTACAATGAGCAGTACTTC. It encodes CASSLPSSIARYNEQYF.